Given below is one T cell receptor (beta chain) in context. Of the isolated RNA, all was reverse transcribed, and so the sequenced material was expressed TCRB transcripts. The data were produced by immunoSEQ multiplex PCR, yet TCRdb's version contains in-frame clones alone and is incomplete. The table records just over 450,000 clones, over 25% of them present only once. This CDR3 has 17 residues. The ends lost 4 bases at V and 4 bases at J; junction bases unmatched: 11. Looked up from germline, CDR1 is SGHDN and CDR2 is FVKESK. This entry is derived from a study of beta chain features in type 1 diabetes.

This chain joins TRBV14 and TRBJ2-1; 9 bases map to TRBD2. The TCR originated in a man younger than 30 in good health. The material sequenced was naive CD4+ T cells from blood. The CDR3 nucleotides are TGTGCCAGCAGCCCACCCGGTGGGCGGGAGGGTTACAATGAGCAGTTCTTC. Translation gives CASSPPGGREGYNEQFF. The complete variable domain, with remaining parts taken from reference TRBV14 and TRBJ2-1, reads EAGVTQFPSHSVIEKGQTVTLRCDPISGHDNLYWYRRVMGKEIKFLLHFVKESKQDESGMPNNRFLAERTGGTYSTLKVQPAELEDSGVYFCASSPPGGREGYNEQFFGPGTRLTVL.